A single T cell receptor beta chain is shown here with its context. Profiling relied on immunoSEQ multiplex PCR, and the TCRdb table lists in-frame clones only, not all of them. The repertoire has some 62,000 clones, around 82% of them found once; the top ten carry 14%. Per the germline V gene, CDR1 is SGHAT and CDR2 is FQNNGV. V was clipped by 5 bases and J by 2 bases; unmatched bases: 12. The CDR3 is 16 amino acids. These data belong to a study of blood T cell repertoires in COVID-19. Across the whole study: Donors in the United States, Italy and Spain gave samples during acute or convalescent COVID-19. Nucleic acid was either cDNA or gDNA, and it came from T cells, B-cell-depleted T cells, or PBMCs.

The chain joins TRBV11-2 to TRBJ2-7, with 7 bases matching TRBD2. The sequenced sample consisted of peripheral blood. The TCR originated in a man in his 60s with COVID-19, enrolled during active disease. The CDR3 reads CASSTGGGGGTYEQYF. The CDR3 region has the DNA TGTGCCAGCAGCACGGGGGGAGGCGGGGGAACCTACGAGCAGTACTTC.